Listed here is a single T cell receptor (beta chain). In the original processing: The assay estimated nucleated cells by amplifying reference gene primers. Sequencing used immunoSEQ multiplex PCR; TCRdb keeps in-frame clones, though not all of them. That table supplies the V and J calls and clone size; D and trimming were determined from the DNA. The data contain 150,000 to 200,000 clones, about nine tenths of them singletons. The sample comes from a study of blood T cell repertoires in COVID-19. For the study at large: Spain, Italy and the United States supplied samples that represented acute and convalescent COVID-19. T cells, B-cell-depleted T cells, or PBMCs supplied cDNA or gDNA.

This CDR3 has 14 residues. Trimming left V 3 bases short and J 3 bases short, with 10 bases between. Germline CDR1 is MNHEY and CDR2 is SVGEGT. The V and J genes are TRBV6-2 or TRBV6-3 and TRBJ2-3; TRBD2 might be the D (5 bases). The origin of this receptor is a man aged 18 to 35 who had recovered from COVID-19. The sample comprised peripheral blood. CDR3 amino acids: CASSYEGETDTQYF. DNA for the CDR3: TGTGCCAGCAGTTATGAGGGTGAGACAGATACGCAGTATTTT.